Included here is one T cell receptor (beta chain) sequence, with context. This sample was taken from a study of OX40 agonist ivuxolimab in advanced cancers. Study-level background: Three patients got partial responses; one had hepatocellular carcinoma and two had cutaneous melanoma.

Exclusion of a patient followed from autoimmune disease history or systemic immunosuppression. The sampling schedule covered blood at baseline, cycle 4 day 1, and cycle 7 day 1. Profiled with immunoSEQ multiplex PCR; TCRdb holds only in-frame clones, not every one. The top ten clones hold about a fifth of a sample with tens of thousands of clones, 70% to 85% of them seen once. The germline gives CDR1 SQVTM, CDR2 ANQGSEA. The CDR3 spans 13 residues. Trimming left V 5 bases short and J 7 bases short, with 18 bases between. The clonotype originates from an adult with an advanced solid tumor such as melanoma, head and neck, liver or kidney cancer. V usage is TRBV29-1 and J usage is TRBJ2-7; the D gene is possibly TRBD2 (5 bases). This specimen consisted of CD4+ or CD8+ T cells sorted from blood, obtained in a trial of the OX40 agonist ivuxolimab. The CDR3 DNA sequence: TGCAGCGTTCGGCGAAGCGGAGTGTGGGAGCAGTACTTC. Protein: CSVRRSGVWEQYF.